A single sample is the source of the 14 T cell receptor beta chains below, sequenced in a study of metastatic and nonmetastatic thyroid tumors. TCRdb re-called the PCR reads via MiXCR. In the table there are tens of thousands of clones, around a quarter of which are singletons. Every patient underwent thyroid surgery untreated. Sequencing was performed on blood. The receptor set was obtained from a male donor with papillary thyroid cancer or a benign thyroid nodule (not recorded which). Some clones in this sample may be carry-over from other donors' samples.

This clone was seen more than once but under ten times. This sequence joins TRBV27 and TRBJ1-3; 9 bases are shared with TRBD1. Trimming took 3 bases from V and 4 from J; bases not matched to a gene: 4. The length of the CDR3 is 15 residues. CDR1 MNHEY and CDR2 SMNVEV come from the germline V gene (reference sequence). CDR3 bases: TGTGCCAGCAGTTTGGACAGGGGTCCCGGAAACACCATATATTTT. Encoded protein: CASSLDRGPGNTIYF.

In its sample, this clone was seen many times. CDR3: CASSLSSGRVETQYF. CDR3 DNA sequence: TGTGCCAGCAGCTTATCTAGCGGGAGGGTGGAGACCCAGTACTTC. The rearrangement joins TRBV7-3 to TRBJ2-5; TRBD2 matches 12 bases. This CDR3 contains 15 residues. The trim removed 2 bases at V and 5 bases at J, leaving 3 bases unmatched. Per germline, CDR1 SGHTA and CDR2 FQGTGA.

V gene TRBV6-1 combines with J gene TRBJ1-1; D call uncertain. The CDR3 length is 14 residues. V was pared by 9 bases and J by 1 base, with 15 bases between. Germline lookup yields CDR1 MNHNS and CDR2 SASEGT. CDR3 coding DNA: TGTGCCAGTTCGAGAGGGTCCCCGAACACTGAAGCTTTCTTT. This gives the protein CASSRGSPNTEAFF.

This clone was observed at least ten times. J is TRBJ2-2 and V is TRBV5-1; the match to TRBD1 covers 8 bases. In germline, CDR1 is SGHRS, CDR2 YFSETQ. Losses at the gene ends were 3 bases for V and 4 bases for J; bases not matched to a gene: 5. The CDR3 sequence is 15 residues long. The CDR3 bases are TGCGCCAGCAGCTGGTTACAGGGGGGCACCGGGGAGCTGTTTTTT. This codes for CASSWLQGGTGELFF.

This clone was counted ten times or more. J is TRBJ2-1 and V is TRBV20-1; D possibly corresponds to TRBD1 (6 bases). The V gene's germline CDR1 is DFQATT and CDR2 SNEGSKA (reference sequence). V was cut by 6 bases and J by 8 bases, with 20 bases left in between. The CDR3 runs to 14 residues. CDR3 loop: CSAPEQGSGDEQFF. The CDR3 DNA reads TGCAGTGCGCCTGAACAGGGTTCAGGAGATGAGCAGTTCTTC.

This clone was seen many times. The chain carries TRBV20-1 and TRBJ2-1, with 15 bases aligning to TRBD2. The CDR3 is 18 amino acids. Germline V CDR1 and CDR2: DFQATT, SNEGSKA (reference sequence). V shed 3 bases, J shed 0 bases, and the junction held 6 bases outside the gene matches. CDR3: CSARGLAGGLSSYNEQFF. CDR3 sequence (DNA): TGCAGTGCTAGGGGACTAGCGGGAGGTCTGAGCTCCTACAATGAGCAGTTCTTC.

This clone was seen a handful of times. The gene calls are TRBV6-6 and TRBJ2-7; D is possibly TRBD1 or TRBD2 (5 bases each). Trimming took off 2 bases at V and 2 bases at J, with 13 bases between the two ends. The germline CDR1 and CDR2 sequences are MNHNY and SVGAGI (reference sequence). The CDR3 covers 15 residues. CDR3 loop: CASSYRVWGPYEQYF. In DNA, the CDR3 is TGTGCCAGCAGTTACAGGGTATGGGGACCCTACGAGCAGTACTTC.

This clone was picked up a small number of times. The DNA is omitted, as the CDR3 cannot be located on it reliably, and the CDR3 follows TCRdb's listing. CDR3 region: CASILGRRDTESFF. The rearrangement uses TRBV28 and TRBJ1-1. Germline CDR1 MDHEN, CDR2 SYDVKM. 14 amino acids form the CDR3, both terminal residues included.

The chain combines TRBV30 with TRBJ2-2; D perhaps matches TRBD2 (6 bases). The CDR3 is 18 residues long. CDR1 and CDR2 from the germline V gene are GTSNPN and SVGIG (reference sequence). V lost 3 bases and J lost 3, with 23 bases in between. The chain's CDR3 is CAWSAAGRSEWDTGELFF. The CDR3 nucleotides are TGTGCCTGGAGCGCAGCAGGGAGGAGTGAATGGGACACCGGGGAGCTGTTTTTT.

The chain employs TRBV20-1 and TRBJ2-7; 11 positions agree with TRBD2. V shed 5 bases, J shed 7 bases, and the junction held 4 bases outside the gene matches. The germline gives CDR1 DFQATT, CDR2 SNEGSKA (reference sequence). The CDR3 extends over 12 amino acids. For the CDR3, the DNA is TGCAGTGCTCCGACTAGCGGGAAGGAGCAGTACTTC. Its protein is CSAPTSGKEQYF.

This clone was seen at least ten times. V gene TRBV6-1 combines with J gene TRBJ2-1; a weak D match, TRBD2 (5 bases). CDR1 and CDR2 from the germline V gene are MNHNS and SASEGT. The V and J ends lost 6 bases and 0 bases respectively, with 12 bases between them. This CDR3 is built from 15 residues. The chain's CDR3 is CASRPRVGSYNEQFF. CDR3 in DNA: TGTGCCAGCAGACCGCGGGTAGGCTCCTACAATGAGCAGTTCTTC.

The gene calls are TRBV20-1 and TRBJ1-2; D is uncertain. V was clipped by 0 bases and J by 12 bases, with 11 bases between them. Germline-derived CDR1 and CDR2 are DFQATT and SNEGSKA (reference sequence). The CDR3 extends over 11 amino acids. As DNA, the CDR3 is TGCAGTGCTAGAGATATCAGTCTGGACACCTTC. Amino acids: CSARDISLDTF.

This clone was detected many times. V and J are TRBV7-8 and TRBJ1-5; 9 nucleotides line up with TRBD1. The V segment lost 1 base and the J segment 6 bases; nucleotides outside the gene matches: 13. Germline assignment: CDR1 SGHVS and CDR2 FQNEAQ. The length of the CDR3 is 18 residues. The CDR3 reads CASSLGDRGVNIGQPQHF. CDR3 sequence (DNA): TGTGCCAGCAGCTTAGGTGACAGGGGGGTGAACATTGGTCAGCCCCAGCATTTT.

This clone appeared many times. The chain carries TRBV7-7 and TRBJ2-1, with TRBD1 identical over 10 bases. The CDR3 extends over 15 amino acids. V shed 5 bases and J 3 bases; nucleotides not matched to a gene: 4. Germline V gene sequence: CDR1 SSHAT, CDR2 FNYEAQ (reference sequence). For the CDR3, the DNA is TGTGCCAGCAGCCTAGGACAGGGGGGCTACAATGAGCAGTTCTTC. Translating gives CASSLGQGGYNEQFF.